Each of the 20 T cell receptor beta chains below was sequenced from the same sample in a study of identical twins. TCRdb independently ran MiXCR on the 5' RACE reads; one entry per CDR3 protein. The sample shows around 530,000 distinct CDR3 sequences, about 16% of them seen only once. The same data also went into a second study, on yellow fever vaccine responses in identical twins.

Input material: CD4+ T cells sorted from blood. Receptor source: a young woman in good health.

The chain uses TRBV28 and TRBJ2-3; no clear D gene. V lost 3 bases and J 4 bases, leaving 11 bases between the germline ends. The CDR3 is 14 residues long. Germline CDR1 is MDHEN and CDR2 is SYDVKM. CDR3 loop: CASSLGNPPDTQYF. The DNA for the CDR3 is TGTGCCAGCAGTTTGGGCAATCCCCCAGATACGCAGTATTTT.

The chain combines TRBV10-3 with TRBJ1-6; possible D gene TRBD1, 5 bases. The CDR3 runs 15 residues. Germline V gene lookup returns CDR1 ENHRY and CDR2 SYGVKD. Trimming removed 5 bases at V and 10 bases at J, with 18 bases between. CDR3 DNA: TGTGCCATCAGTCCCCTCGACAGAGGATACTCACCCCTCCACTTT. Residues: CAISPLDRGYSPLHF.

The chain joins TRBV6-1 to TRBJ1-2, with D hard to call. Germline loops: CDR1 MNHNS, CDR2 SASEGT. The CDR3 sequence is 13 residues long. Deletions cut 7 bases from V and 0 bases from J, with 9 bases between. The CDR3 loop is CASMQKANYGYTF. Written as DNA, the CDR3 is TGTGCCAGCATGCAGAAAGCTAACTATGGCTACACCTTC.

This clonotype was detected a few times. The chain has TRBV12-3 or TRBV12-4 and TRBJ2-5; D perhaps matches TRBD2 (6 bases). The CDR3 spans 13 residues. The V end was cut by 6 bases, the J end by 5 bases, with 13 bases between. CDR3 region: CASRRGAGETQYF. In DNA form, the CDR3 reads TGTGCCAGCAGGCGGGGCGCAGGGGAGACCCAGTACTTC.

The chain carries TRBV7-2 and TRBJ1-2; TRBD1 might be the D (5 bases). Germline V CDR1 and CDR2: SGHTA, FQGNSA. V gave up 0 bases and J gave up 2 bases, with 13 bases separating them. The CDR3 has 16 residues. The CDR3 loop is CASSLAGRQTNYGYTF. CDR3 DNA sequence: TGTGCCAGCAGCTTAGCGGGGAGACAGACCAACTATGGCTACACCTTC.

CDR3 sequence: CASSPPWLTDTQYF. DNA of the CDR3: TGTGCCAGCTCACCACCATGGCTAACAGATACGCAGTATTTT. This chain uses TRBV18 with TRBJ2-3, with D uncertain. Trimming shortened V by 0 bases and J by 3 bases, and 7 bases separated the two germline ends. The CDR3 sequence is 14 residues long. Germline CDR1 reads KGHSH; CDR2 reads LQKENI.

The CDR3: CAISIQGGGTEAFF. The CDR3 DNA reads TGTGCCATCAGCATACAGGGGGGGGGCACTGAAGCTTTCTTT. The chain joins TRBV10-3 to TRBJ1-1; TRBD1 matches at 8 bases. The trim removed 6 bases at V and 4 bases at J, leaving 7 bases unmatched. CDR1 and CDR2 (germline): ENHRY, SYGVKD. This CDR3 region has 14 residues.

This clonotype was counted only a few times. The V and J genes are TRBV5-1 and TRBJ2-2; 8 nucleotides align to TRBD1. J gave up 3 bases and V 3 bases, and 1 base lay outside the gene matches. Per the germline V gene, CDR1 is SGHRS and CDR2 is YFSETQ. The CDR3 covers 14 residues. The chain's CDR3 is CASSYRGDTGELFF. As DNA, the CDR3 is TGCGCCAGCAGCTACAGGGGGGACACCGGGGAGCTGTTTTTT.

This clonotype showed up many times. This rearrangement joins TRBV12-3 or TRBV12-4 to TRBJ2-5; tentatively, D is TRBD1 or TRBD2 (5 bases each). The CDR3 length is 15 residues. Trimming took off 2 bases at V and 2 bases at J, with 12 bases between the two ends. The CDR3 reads CASSLFGTAQETQYF. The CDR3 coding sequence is TGTGCCAGCAGTTTATTTGGGACGGCACAAGAGACCCAGTACTTC.

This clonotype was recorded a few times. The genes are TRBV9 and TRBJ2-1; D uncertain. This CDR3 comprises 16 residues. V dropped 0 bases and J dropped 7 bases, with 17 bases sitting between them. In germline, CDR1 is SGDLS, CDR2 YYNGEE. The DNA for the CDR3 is TGTGCCAGCAGCGTAGGAGCGAGCAACCTTCTGAATGAGCAGTTCTTC. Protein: CASSVGASNLLNEQFF.

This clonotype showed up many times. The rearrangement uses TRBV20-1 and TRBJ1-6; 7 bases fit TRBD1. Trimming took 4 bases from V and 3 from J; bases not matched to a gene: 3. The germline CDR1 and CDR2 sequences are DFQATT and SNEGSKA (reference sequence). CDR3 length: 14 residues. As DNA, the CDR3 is TGCAGTGCTAAGGACAGGAACTATAATTCACCCCTCCACTTT. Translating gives CSAKDRNYNSPLHF.

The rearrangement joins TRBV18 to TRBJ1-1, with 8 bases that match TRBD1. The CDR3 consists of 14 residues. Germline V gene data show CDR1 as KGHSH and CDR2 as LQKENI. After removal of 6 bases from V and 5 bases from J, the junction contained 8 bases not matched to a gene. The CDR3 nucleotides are TGTGCCAGCTCCATCGGACAGGGCGCGACTGAAGCTTTCTTT. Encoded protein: CASSIGQGATEAFF.

The CDR3 nucleotides are TGTGCCAGCAGTTTCCCGGCAGGGGCCAAAAGGACGAACACTGAAGCTTTCTTT. Protein product: CASSFPAGAKRTNTEAFF. This chain uses TRBV28 with TRBJ1-1; a possible D gene is TRBD1 (6 bases). Germline V gene lookup returns CDR1 MDHEN and CDR2 SYDVKM. This CDR3 has 18 amino acids. Trimming pared 3 bases from V and 1 base from J, leaving 21 bases between.

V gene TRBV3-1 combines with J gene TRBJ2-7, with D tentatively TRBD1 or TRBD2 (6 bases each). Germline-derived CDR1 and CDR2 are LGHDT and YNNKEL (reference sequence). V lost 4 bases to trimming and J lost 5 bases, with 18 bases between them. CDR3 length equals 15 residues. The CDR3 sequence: CASSLTASGAHEQYV. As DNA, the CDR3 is TGTGCCAGCAGCCTTACGGCGTCGGGGGCCCACGAGCAGTACGTC.

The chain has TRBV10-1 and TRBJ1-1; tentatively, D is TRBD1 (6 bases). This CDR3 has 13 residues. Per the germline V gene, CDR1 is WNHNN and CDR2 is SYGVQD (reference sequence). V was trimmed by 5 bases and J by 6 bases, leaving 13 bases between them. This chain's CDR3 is CASSPTGRAEAFF. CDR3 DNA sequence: TGCGCCAGCAGTCCTACAGGGAGGGCTGAAGCTTTCTTT.

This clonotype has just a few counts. Here the CDR3 reads CSAPRAGDGYNEQFF. In nucleotides, the CDR3 is TGCAGTGCGCCCCGAGCGGGGGACGGGTACAATGAGCAGTTCTTC. V usage is TRBV20-1 and J usage is TRBJ2-1; TRBD2 matches 8 bases. Trimming cost V 6 bases and J 4 bases; bases outside gene matches: 11. The CDR3 extends over 15 amino acids. In germline, CDR1 is DFQATT, CDR2 SNEGSKA (reference sequence).

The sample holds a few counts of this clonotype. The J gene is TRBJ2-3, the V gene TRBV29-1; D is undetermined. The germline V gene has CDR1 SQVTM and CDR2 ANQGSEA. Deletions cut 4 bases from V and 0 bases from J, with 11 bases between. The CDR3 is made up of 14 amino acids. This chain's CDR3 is CSVVGPSSTDTQYF. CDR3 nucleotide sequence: TGCAGCGTTGTTGGTCCGTCTAGCACAGATACGCAGTATTTT.

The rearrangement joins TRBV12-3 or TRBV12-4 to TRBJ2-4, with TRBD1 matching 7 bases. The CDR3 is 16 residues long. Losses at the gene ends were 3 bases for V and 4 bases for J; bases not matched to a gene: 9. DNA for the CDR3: TGTGCCAGCAGTTTTTTAGGGGGCGAATATAAAAACATTCAGTACTTC. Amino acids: CASSFLGGEYKNIQYF.

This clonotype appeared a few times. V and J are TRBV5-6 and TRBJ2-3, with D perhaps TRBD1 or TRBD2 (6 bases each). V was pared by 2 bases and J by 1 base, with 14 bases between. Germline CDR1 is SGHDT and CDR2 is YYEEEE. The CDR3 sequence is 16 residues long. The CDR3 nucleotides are TGTGCCAGCAGCTTATTACAGGGAGGCCGCACAGATACGCAGTATTTT. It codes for CASSLLQGGRTDTQYF.

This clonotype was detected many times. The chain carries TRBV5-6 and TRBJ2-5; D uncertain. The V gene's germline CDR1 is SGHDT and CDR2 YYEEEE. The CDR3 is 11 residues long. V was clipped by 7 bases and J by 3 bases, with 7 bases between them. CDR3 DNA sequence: TGTGCCAGCCAGTTGGAAGAGACCCAGTACTTC. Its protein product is CASQLEETQYF.